This record concerns one T cell receptor (beta chain) sequence. A single record per CDR3 protein comes from TCRdb applying MiXCR to the RT-PCR reads. The sample lists approximately 210,000 distinct CDR3 sequences; approximately 41% were seen once. The CDR3 runs to 12 residues. The ends were cut back, 3 bases at V and 4 bases at J, with 6 bases in the middle. The source of the sample is a study of patients and donors after allogeneic stem cell transplantation. Sequenced sample: blood, either unsorted or a sorted T cell fraction (not recorded which). V is TRBV12-3 or TRBV12-4 and J is TRBJ1-2; D unresolved. The TCR was taken from a human donor who was either an allogeneic HSCT recipient or a stem cell or donor lymphocyte infusion donor (not recorded which). It is not recorded whose cells these are; they may come from a transplant donor. CDR3 residues: CASSFGFYGYTF. For the CDR3, the DNA is TGTGCCAGCAGTTTTGGGTTCTATGGCTACACCTTC.